One sample yielded the 20 T cell receptor beta chains listed below, sequenced in a study of cytomegalovirus exposure and HLA in healthy donors (dated by TCRdb to 2015 to 2018). Receptor libraries were prepared by the immunoSEQ multiplex PCR assay. The multiplex PCR relied on a mix of 60 forward primers for TCR Vbeta segments and 13 reverse primers for TCR Jbeta segments. Drawn from immuneACCESS, this table holds only the in-frame rearrangements with V and J called that TCRdb kept. Clones are partly lost; checked studies trace under half to an unresolved V gene and leave the rest unexplained. The sample table records roughly 100,000 clones; 81% of these occur just once. The top ten clones comprise under 5.5% of the sample. The sequenced sample consisted of PBMCs. These receptor sequences come from a man aged 40-55 years in good health and CMV-seropositive.

V and J are TRBV28 and TRBJ2-2, with 8 bases matching TRBD1. Losses at the gene ends were 2 bases for V and 4 bases for J; bases not matched to a gene: 6. Per germline, CDR1 MDHEN and CDR2 SYDVKM. CDR3 length equals 16 residues. The CDR3 sequence: CASSLLTGVSTGELFF. For the CDR3, the DNA is TGTGCCAGCAGTTTACTGACAGGGGTATCCACCGGGGAGCTGTTTTTT. Together with reference TRBV28 and TRBJ2-2, the CDR3 gives the full variable domain: DVKVTQSSRYLVKRTGEKVFLECVQDMDHENMFWYRQDPGLGLRLIYFSYDVKMKEKGDIPEGYSVSREKKERFSLILESASTNQTSMYLCASSLLTGVSTGELFFGEGSRLTVL.

V usage is TRBV1 and J usage is TRBJ1-3; TRBD1 is taken as the D call from the table, unchecked against the DNA. TRBV1 is annotated as a pseudogene. This CDR3 has 16 amino acids. CDR3 sequence: CTSSRDRYLFCNTIYF. The CDR3 nucleotides read TGCACCAGCAGTCGAGACAGGTACCTCTTTTGCAACACCATATATTTT.

V is TRBV10-2 and J is TRBJ1-1; unclear D gene. The CDR3 is 13 amino acids. CDR1 and CDR2 (germline): WSHSY, SAAADI. V was pared by 7 bases and J by 3 bases, with 12 bases between. As DNA, the CDR3 is TGCGCCAGCAAGTTCGACACCTACACTGAAGCTTTCTTT. Its protein product is CASKFDTYTEAFF.

The V gene is TRBV19, the J gene TRBJ1-2; 9 bases map to TRBD1. The trim removed 7 bases at V and 4 bases at J, leaving 4 bases unmatched. This CDR3 has 13 amino acids. Germline V gene sequence: CDR1 LNHDA, CDR2 SQIVND (reference sequence). This CDR3 reads CASNRGLGYGYTF. DNA of the CDR3: TGTGCCAGTAACAGGGGGCTCGGCTATGGCTACACCTTC.

The chain employs TRBV28 and TRBJ1-1, with 8 bases aligning to TRBD1. Germline CDR1 and CDR2: MDHEN and SYDVKM. There are 14 residues in the CDR3. With V trimmed by 5 bases and J by 1 base, 3 bases remained unmatched. The CDR3 DNA is TGTGCCAGCAGTCCCGGGACAGGGAACACTGAAGCTTTCTTT. This gives the protein CASSPGTGNTEAFF.

This clone was observed a few times. The chain recombines TRBV2 with TRBJ2-1, with 10 bases aligning to TRBD2. Germline-derived CDR1 and CDR2 are SNHLY and FYNNEI. After removal of 5 bases from V and 16 bases from J, the junction contained 2 bases not matched to a gene. The CDR3 has 10 residues. Written as DNA, the CDR3 is TGTGCCAGCAGTAGCGGGAGGGAATTCTTC. It encodes CASSSGREFF.

The rearrangement links TRBV4-1 to TRBJ2-4, with D tentatively TRBD1 (6 bases). V lost 0 bases, J lost 8 bases, and 11 bases lay in between. CDR3 length: 14 residues. CDR1 and CDR2 from the germline V gene are MGHRA and YSYEKL. The CDR3 DNA reads TGCGCCAGCAGCCAAGACAGGGGCCTGGACATTCAGTACTTC. Amino acids: CASSQDRGLDIQYF.

The chain recombines TRBV18 with TRBJ2-3; D call uncertain. The V end lost 2 bases, the J end lost 3 bases, and 15 bases lay between the germline ends. The CDR3 extends over 16 amino acids. Germline V gene lookup returns CDR1 KGHSH and CDR2 LQKENI. CDR3 DNA sequence: TGTGCCAGCTCACCAGCCAGAGGCTTGACGACAGATACGCAGTATTTT. Its translation is CASSPARGLTTDTQYF.

The chain carries TRBV29-1 and TRBJ2-5; D unresolved. Germline CDR1 reads SQVTM; CDR2 reads ANQGSEA. This CDR3 comprises 14 residues. Deletions cut 3 bases from V and 0 bases from J, with 11 bases between. The CDR3 DNA sequence: TGCAGCGTTGATAAGCGCTCCTACCAAGAGACCCAGTACTTC. It encodes CSVDKRSYQETQYF.

This clone occurred once. The chain recombines TRBV7-3 with TRBJ2-1; TRBD2 matches at 8 bases. CDR3 size: 15 residues. Germline V gene data show CDR1 as SGHTA and CDR2 as FQGTGA. With 2 bases clipped from V and 2 bases from J, the junction kept 2 bases outside the gene matches. CDR3 loop: CASSLERGTYNEQFF. In nucleotides, the CDR3 is TGTGCCAGCAGCTTAGAGCGGGGGACCTACAATGAGCAGTTCTTC.

For this clone: Sequence at one end of the junction differs from germline and may be a read error. The J gene is TRBJ2-4, the V gene TRBV7-9; maybe TRBD1 (6 bases). The CDR3 is 14 amino acids. Germline CDR1 SEHNR, CDR2 FQNEAQ (reference sequence). The CDR3 loop is CASSPLTGTNSQYF. CDR3 bases: TGTGCCAGCAGCCCCTTGACAGGCACTAACAGTCAGTACTTC.

This clone came up a few times. This chain links TRBV20-1 with TRBJ1-2; perhaps TRBD1 as D (5 bases). Germline assignment: CDR1 DFQATT and CDR2 SNEGSKA (reference sequence). V was shortened by 3 bases and J by 9 bases, with 11 bases between the two germline ends. There are 11 residues in the CDR3. The CDR3: CSASIGASYTF. For the CDR3, the DNA is TGCAGTGCTAGCATAGGGGCGAGCTACACCTTC.

This clone was detected a few times. J is TRBJ1-2 and V is TRBV13, with 7 nucleotides matching TRBD1. The CDR3 extends over 14 amino acids. The junction had 7 bases not matched to a gene; V was cut back by 5 bases and J by 4 bases. From germline, CDR1 is PRHDT and CDR2 FYEKMQ (reference sequence). As DNA, the CDR3 is TGTGCCAGCAGCAGCAGGGGGGTGACCTATGGCTACACCTTC. It specifies CASSSRGVTYGYTF.

This clone was observed a few times. This chain joins TRBV28 and TRBJ1-2; tentative D call: TRBD1 (5 bases). Trimming left V 4 bases short and J 8 bases short, with 20 bases between. Germline lookup yields CDR1 MDHEN and CDR2 SYDVKM. This CDR3 spans 15 amino acids. In DNA, the CDR3 is TGTGCCAGCAGTTCCCTCGGGGGAACATCACGGGGCTACACCTTC. Protein product: CASSSLGGTSRGYTF.

The gene calls are TRBV27 and TRBJ1-1; a weak D match, TRBD1 (5 bases). Germline assignment: CDR1 MNHEY and CDR2 SMNVEV (reference sequence). CDR3 length equals 16 residues. The V end was cut by 7 bases, the J end by 6 bases, with 24 bases between. CDR3 protein: CASTKRWDSSDPEAFF. The CDR3 DNA is TGTGCCAGCACCAAAAGGTGGGACTCTTCGGATCCTGAAGCTTTCTTT.

The chain uses TRBV27 and TRBJ1-2; D is ambiguous. The CDR3 consists of 12 residues. Germline loops: CDR1 MNHEY, CDR2 SMNVEV (reference sequence). Between the trimmed V and J ends, which lost 0 bases and 8 bases, there was a span of 7 bases. The CDR3 DNA sequence: TGTGCCAGCAGTTTATCTGGGAGCGGCTACACCTTC. Protein sequence: CASSLSGSGYTF.

This clone was observed a handful of times. The V call is TRBV6-6, the J call TRBJ1-5, with 7 positions matching TRBD1. Germline CDR1 reads MNHNY; CDR2 reads SVGAGI (reference sequence). Trimming cost V 2 bases and J 3 bases; bases outside gene matches: 4. The CDR3 is 15 amino acids. The CDR3 DNA reads TGTGCCAGCAGTTACCCGACAGGGTCCAATCAGCCCCAGCATTTT. Encoded protein: CASSYPTGSNQPQHF.

The rearrangement links TRBV28 to TRBJ2-7; 9 nucleotides agree with TRBD1. Germline values: CDR1 MDHEN, CDR2 SYDVKM. V was pared by 8 bases and J by 2 bases, with 4 bases of the junction left unmatched. The CDR3 consists of 13 residues. The CDR3 DNA is TGTGCCAGCGGTCGGGACAGGGCCTACGAGCAGTACTTC. Translating it yields CASGRDRAYEQYF.

This chain connects TRBV4-1 to TRBJ1-2, with 9 bases identical to TRBD1. The germline V gene encodes CDR1 MGHRA and CDR2 YSYEKL. V was clipped by 3 bases and J by 4 bases; unmatched bases: 12. The CDR3 extends over 17 amino acids. This CDR3 is CASSQLQGAQGGYGYTF. The CDR3 DNA is TGCGCCAGCAGCCAGCTACAGGGGGCTCAGGGTGGCTATGGCTACACCTTC.

This clone came up a few times. This chain uses TRBV2 with TRBJ2-3; D may be TRBD1 (8 bases). The germline V gene has CDR1 SNHLY and CDR2 FYNNEI. The CDR3 loop spans 17 amino acids. The V and J ends lost 4 bases and 2 bases respectively, with 19 bases between them. The CDR3: CASSVYGGQGATDTQYF. CDR3 DNA: TGTGCCAGCAGTGTTTACGGGGGGCAGGGGGCCACAGATACGCAGTATTTT.